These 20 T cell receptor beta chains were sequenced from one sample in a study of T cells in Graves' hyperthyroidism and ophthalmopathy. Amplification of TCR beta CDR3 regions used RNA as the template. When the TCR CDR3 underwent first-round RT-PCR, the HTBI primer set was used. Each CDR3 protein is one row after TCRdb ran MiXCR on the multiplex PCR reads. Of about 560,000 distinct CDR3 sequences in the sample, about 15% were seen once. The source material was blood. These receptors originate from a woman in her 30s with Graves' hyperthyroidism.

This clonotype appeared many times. CDR3 residues: CSAEGGSRETQYF. DNA for the CDR3: TGCAGTGCCGAGGGGGGCAGTCGAGAGACCCAGTACTTC. The chain links TRBV20-1 to TRBJ2-5, with D possibly being TRBD1 or TRBD2 (6 bases each). Trimming pared 6 bases from V and 4 bases from J, leaving 15 bases between. This CDR3 has 13 residues. Germline CDR1 DFQATT, CDR2 SNEGSKA (reference sequence).

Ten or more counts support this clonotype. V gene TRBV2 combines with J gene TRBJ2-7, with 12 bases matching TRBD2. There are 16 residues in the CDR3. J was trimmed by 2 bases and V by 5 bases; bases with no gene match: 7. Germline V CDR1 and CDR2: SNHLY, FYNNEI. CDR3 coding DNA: TGTGCCAGCAGTTCCCGTCTAGCGGGAGGGCCCTACGAGCAGTACTTC. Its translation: CASSSRLAGGPYEQYF.

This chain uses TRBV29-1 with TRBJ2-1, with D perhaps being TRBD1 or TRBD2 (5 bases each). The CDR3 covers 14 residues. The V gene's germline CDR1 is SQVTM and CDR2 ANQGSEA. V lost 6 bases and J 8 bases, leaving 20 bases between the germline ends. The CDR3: CSVAPPGPGDEQFF. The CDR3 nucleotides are TGCAGCGTCGCTCCTCCGGGGCCCGGCGATGAGCAGTTCTTC.

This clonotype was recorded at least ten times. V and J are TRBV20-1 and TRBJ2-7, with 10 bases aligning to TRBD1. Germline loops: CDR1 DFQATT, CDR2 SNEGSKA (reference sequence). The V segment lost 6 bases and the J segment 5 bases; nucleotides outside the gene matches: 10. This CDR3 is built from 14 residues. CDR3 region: CSAAPTGGVDEQYF. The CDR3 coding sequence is TGCAGTGCAGCCCCGACAGGGGGCGTCGACGAGCAGTACTTC.

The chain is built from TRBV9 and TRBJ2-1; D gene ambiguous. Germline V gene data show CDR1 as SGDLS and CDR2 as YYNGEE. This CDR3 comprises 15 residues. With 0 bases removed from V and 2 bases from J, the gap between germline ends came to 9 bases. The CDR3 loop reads CASSVEATTYNEQFF. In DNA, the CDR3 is TGTGCCAGCAGCGTAGAGGCAACTACCTACAATGAGCAGTTCTTC.

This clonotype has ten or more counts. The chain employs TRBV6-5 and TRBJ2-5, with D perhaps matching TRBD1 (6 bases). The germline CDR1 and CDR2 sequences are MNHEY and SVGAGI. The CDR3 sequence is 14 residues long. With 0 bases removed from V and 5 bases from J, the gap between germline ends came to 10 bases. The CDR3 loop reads CASSYSQGVETQYF. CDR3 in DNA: TGTGCCAGCAGTTACTCACAGGGTGTGGAGACCCAGTACTTC.

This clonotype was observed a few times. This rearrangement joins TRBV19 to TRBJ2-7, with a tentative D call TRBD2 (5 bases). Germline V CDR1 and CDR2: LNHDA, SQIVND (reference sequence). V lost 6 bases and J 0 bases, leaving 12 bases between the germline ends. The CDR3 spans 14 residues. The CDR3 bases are TGTGCCAGTAGCCGGATGGGGAGCTCCTACGAGCAGTACTTC. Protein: CASSRMGSSYEQYF.

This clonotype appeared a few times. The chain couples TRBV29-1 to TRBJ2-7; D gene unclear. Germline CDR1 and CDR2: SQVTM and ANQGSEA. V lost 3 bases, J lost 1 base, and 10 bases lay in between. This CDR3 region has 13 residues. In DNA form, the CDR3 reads TGCAGCGTTGAGGTATCGGATTCCTACGAGCAGTACTTC. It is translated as CSVEVSDSYEQYF.

The CDR3 protein is CSVRGSSGKSTDTQYF. The CDR3 DNA reads TGCAGCGTGAGAGGGTCTAGTGGTAAGAGCACAGATACGCAGTATTTT. The chain links TRBV29-1 to TRBJ2-3, with TRBD2 as a possible D gene (5 bases). The V gene's germline CDR1 is SQVTM and CDR2 ANQGSEA. The CDR3 runs to 16 residues. V gave up 6 bases and J gave up 0 bases, with 19 bases separating them.

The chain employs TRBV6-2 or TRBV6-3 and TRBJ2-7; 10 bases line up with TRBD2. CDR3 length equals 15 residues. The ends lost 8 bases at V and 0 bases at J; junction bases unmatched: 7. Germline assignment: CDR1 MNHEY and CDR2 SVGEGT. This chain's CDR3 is CASQETSGYSYEQYF. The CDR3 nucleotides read TGTGCCAGCCAAGAGACTAGCGGGTACTCCTACGAGCAGTACTTC.

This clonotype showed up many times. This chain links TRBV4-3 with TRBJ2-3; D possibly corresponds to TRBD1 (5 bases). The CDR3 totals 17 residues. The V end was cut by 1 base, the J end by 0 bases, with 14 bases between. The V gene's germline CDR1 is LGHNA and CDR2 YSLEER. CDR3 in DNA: TGCGCCAGCAGCCAAGTCCTAGGGGAAGCTAGCACAGATACGCAGTATTTT. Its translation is CASSQVLGEASTDTQYF.

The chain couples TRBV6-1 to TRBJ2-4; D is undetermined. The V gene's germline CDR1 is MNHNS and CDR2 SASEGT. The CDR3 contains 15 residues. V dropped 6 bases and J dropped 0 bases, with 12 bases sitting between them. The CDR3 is CASRPVDLAKNIQYF. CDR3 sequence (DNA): TGTGCCAGCAGACCGGTTGACTTAGCCAAAAACATTCAGTACTTC.

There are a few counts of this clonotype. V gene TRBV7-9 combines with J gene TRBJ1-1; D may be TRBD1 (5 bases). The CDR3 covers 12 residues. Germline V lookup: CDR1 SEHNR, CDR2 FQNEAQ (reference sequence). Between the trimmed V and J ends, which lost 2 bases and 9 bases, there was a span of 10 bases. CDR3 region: CASSLRGSKAFF. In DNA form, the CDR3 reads TGTGCCAGCAGCTTAAGGGGTAGTAAAGCTTTCTTT.

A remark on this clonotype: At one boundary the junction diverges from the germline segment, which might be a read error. The CDR3 DNA reads TGTGCCAGCAGCGCGGGGTTTACTCACTCTGGAAACGCCATATATTTT. Its translation is CASSAGFTHSGNAIYF. The chain is built from TRBV28 and TRBJ1-3; D is unresolved. The germline gives CDR1 MDHEN, CDR2 SYDVKM. The CDR3 is made up of 16 amino acids.

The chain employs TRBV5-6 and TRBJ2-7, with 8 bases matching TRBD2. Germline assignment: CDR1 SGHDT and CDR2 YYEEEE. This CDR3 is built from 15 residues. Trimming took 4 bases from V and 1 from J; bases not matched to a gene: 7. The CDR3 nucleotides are TGTGCCAGCAGCCTAATTGCTAGCGGGTCCTACGAGCAGTACTTC. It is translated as CASSLIASGSYEQYF. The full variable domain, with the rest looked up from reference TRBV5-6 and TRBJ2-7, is DAGVTQSPTHLIKTRGQQVTLRCSPKSGHDTVSWYQQALGQGPQFIFQYYEEEERQRGNFPDRFSGHQFPNYSSELNVNALLLGDSALYLCASSLIASGSYEQYFGPGTRLTVT.

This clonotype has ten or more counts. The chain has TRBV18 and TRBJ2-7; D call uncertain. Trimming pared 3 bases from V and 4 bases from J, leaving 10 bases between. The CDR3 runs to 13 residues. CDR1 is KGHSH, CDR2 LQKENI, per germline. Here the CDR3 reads CASSPPASYEQYF. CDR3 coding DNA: TGTGCCAGCTCACCGCCCGCAAGTTACGAGCAGTACTTC.

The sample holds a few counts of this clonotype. The DNA for the CDR3 is TGTGCCAGCAGCCCGACGGTGAGCATTTCGACTAGCGGGAGGGCCCTCGACGCAGATACGCAGTATTTT. Translating gives CASSPTVSISTSGRALDADTQYF. The chain has TRBV3-1 and TRBJ2-3; TRBD2 matches 14 bases. The CDR3 loop spans 23 amino acids. The V segment lost 4 bases and the J segment 4 bases; nucleotides outside the gene matches: 25. Germline CDR1 is LGHDT and CDR2 is YNNKEL (reference sequence).

The CDR3 DNA follows: TGTGCCAGCAGTTCACCCGACGGGACAGCTAGCACAGATACGCAGTATTTT. Translation: CASSSPDGTASTDTQYF. This chain links TRBV6-5 with TRBJ2-3; TRBD1 agrees at 7 bases. Germline loops: CDR1 MNHEY, CDR2 SVGAGI. J gave up 0 bases and V 4 bases, and 10 bases lay outside the gene matches. The CDR3 is 17 residues long.

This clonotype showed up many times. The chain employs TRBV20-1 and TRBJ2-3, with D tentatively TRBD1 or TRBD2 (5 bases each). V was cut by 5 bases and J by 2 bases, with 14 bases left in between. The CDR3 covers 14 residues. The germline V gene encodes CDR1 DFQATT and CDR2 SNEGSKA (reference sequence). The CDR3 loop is CSAGDGGVTDTQYF. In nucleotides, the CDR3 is TGCAGTGCTGGCGATGGGGGTGTCACAGATACGCAGTATTTT.

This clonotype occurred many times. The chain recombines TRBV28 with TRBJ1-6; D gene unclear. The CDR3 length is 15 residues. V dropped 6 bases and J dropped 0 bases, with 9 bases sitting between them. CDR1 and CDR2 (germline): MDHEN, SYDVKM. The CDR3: CASRSGSSYNSPLHF. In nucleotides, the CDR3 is TGTGCCAGCAGGAGCGGGAGCTCCTATAATTCACCCCTCCACTTT.